This paragraph covers one T cell receptor (beta chain) sequence. CD8+ and CD4+ T cells were negatively isolated; TEMRA cells were FACS-enriched. The sample belongs to a study of CD8 T cells in Susac syndrome. This CDR3 is built from 14 residues. V was pared by 4 bases and J by 1 base, with 9 bases between. Looked up from germline, CDR1 is KGHDR and CDR2 is SFDVKD. A quantity of about 0.5 to 1 ug RNA underwent reverse transcription using random hexamers. TCRdb itself ran the immunoSEQ multiplex PCR reads through MiXCR, one entry per CDR3 protein. This table has more than 70,000 distinct CDR3 sequences, approximately 92% appearing once.

The sequenced material came from CD8+ T cells from PBMCs. This chain joins TRBV24-1 and TRBJ1-2; D possibly corresponds to TRBD1 (5 bases). The sequence was collected from a human donor in good health. The CDR3 coding sequence is TGTGCCACCAGTGACGAGACAGTTAACTATGGCTACACCTTC. Amino acid sequence: CATSDETVNYGYTF.